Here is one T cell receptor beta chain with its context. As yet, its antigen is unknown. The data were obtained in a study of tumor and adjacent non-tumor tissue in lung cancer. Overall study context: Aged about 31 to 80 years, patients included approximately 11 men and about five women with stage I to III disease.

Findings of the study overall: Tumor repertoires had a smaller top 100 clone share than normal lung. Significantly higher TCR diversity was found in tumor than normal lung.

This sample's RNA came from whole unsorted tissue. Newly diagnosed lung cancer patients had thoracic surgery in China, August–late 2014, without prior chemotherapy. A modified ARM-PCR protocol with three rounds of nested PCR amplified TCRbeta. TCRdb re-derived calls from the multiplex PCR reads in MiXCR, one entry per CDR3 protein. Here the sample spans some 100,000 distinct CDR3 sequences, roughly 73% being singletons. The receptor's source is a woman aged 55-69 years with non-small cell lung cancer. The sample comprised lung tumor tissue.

CDR3 sequence reads: CASSPGPSLPTEAFF. CDR3 DNA sequence: TGTGCCAGCAGTCCGGGACCCTCGCTCCCCACTGAAGCTTTCTTT. This chain uses TRBV7-9 with TRBJ1-1, with D perhaps matching TRBD1 (5 bases). Germline assignment: CDR1 SEHNR and CDR2 FQNEAQ (reference sequence). V was shortened by 6 bases and J by 4 bases, with 18 bases between the two germline ends. This CDR3 contains 15 residues.